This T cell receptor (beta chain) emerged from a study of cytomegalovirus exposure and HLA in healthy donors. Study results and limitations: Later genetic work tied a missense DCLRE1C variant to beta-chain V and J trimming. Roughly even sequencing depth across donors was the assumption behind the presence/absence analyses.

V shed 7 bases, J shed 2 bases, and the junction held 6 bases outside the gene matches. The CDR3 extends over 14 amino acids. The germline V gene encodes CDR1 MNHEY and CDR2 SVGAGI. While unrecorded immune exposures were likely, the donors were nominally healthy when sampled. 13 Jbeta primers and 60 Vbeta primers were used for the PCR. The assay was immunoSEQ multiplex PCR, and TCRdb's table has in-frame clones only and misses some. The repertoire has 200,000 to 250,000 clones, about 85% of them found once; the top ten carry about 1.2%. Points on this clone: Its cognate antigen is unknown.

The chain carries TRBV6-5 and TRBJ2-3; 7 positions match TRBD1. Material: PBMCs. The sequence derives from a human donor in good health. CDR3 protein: CASTTTGYTDTQYF. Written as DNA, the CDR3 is TGTGCCAGCACTACGACAGGGTACACAGATACGCAGTATTTT.